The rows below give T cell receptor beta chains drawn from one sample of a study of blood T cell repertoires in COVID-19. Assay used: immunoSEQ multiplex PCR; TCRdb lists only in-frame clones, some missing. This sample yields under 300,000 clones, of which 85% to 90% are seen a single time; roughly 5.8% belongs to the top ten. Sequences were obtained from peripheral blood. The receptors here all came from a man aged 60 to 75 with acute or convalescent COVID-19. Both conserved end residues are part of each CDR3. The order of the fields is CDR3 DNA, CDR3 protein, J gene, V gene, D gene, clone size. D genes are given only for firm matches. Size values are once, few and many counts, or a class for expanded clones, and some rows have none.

TGTGCCAGCAGGCCACAGGGGTACACTGAAGCTTTCTTT CASRPQGYTEAFF TRBJ1-1 TRBV2 TRBD1 -
TGTGCCAGCAGCTTAGTAGGAGGGGCGAACACTGAAGCTTTCTTT CASSLVGGANTEAFF TRBJ1-1 TRBV7-9 - -
TGTGCCAGCAGTGAATACGGGACAGGGATGTACAATGAGCAGTTCTTC CASSEYGTGMYNEQFF TRBJ2-1 TRBV6-1 TRBD1 -
TGTGCCAGAAGCCCGGGGCCGGGACAGGGGGCCGGGGAGCTGTTTTTT CARSPGPGQGAGELFF TRBJ2-2 TRBV5-3 TRBD1 -
TGTGCCAGCAGCCTAACTAGCGGCCATTACAATGAGCAGTTCTTC CASSLTSGHYNEQFF TRBJ2-1 TRBV7-9 TRBD2 -
TGTGCCAGCAGCTTAGCGGGAGTAGCAGATACGCAGTATTTT CASSLAGVADTQYF TRBJ2-3 TRBV11-3 - once
TGCGCCAGCAGTCACGCGGCCCGGGGGTGGTCCTACGAGCAGTACTTC CASSHAARGWSYEQYF TRBJ2-7 TRBV23-1 - -
TGTGCCAGCAGCTCACCCAGCGGTTCTGGGGCCAACGTCCTGACTTTC CASSSPSGSGANVLTF TRBJ2-6 TRBV7-6 - -
TGTGCCAGCAATTTGGGGACTAGCCGCCCCTACGAGCAGTACTTC CASNLGTSRPYEQYF TRBJ2-7 TRBV5-5 TRBD2 -
TGTGCCAGCAGCCCCGGGAGGCAGGGCACCGGGGAGCTGTTTTTT CASSPGRQGTGELFF TRBJ2-2 TRBV7-3 TRBD2 -
TGTGCCAGCAGTTTCCGGGGACTAGCGGGACTTAAGTTCTCCTACGAGCAGTACTTC CASSFRGLAGLKFSYEQYF TRBJ2-7 TRBV28 TRBD2 -
TGTGCCAGTAGTATGTCCGGGACAGGGCAAGAGACCCAGTACTTC CASSMSGTGQETQYF TRBJ2-5 TRBV19 TRBD1 -
TGTGCCAGCAGTTCGGCAGGGACAGAGGTTGATGGCTACACCTTC CASSSAGTEVDGYTF TRBJ1-2 TRBV6-5 TRBD1 once
TGCAGCGTTGAAAGCGTCAGGGGCAATGAGCAGTTCTTC CSVESVRGNEQFF TRBJ2-1 TRBV29-1 - -
TGTGCCAGCAGCTGGAAGGGACTAGCGGGAATGAGCTCCTACAATGAGCAGTTCTTC CASSWKGLAGMSSYNEQFF TRBJ2-1 TRBV5-4 TRBD2 -
TGTGCCAGCAGTTTAGAACGGAGGTTACTGTTTTTT CASSLERRLLFF TRBJ1-4 TRBV12-3/TRBV12-4 - -
TGTGCCAGCTCACGGGACTCGGACAACTACGAGCAGTACTTC CASSRDSDNYEQYF TRBJ2-7 TRBV18 - -
TGTGCCAGTAGTCATGACAGGCTGAACACTGAAGCTTTCTTT CASSHDRLNTEAFF TRBJ1-1 TRBV19 - -
TGTGCCAGCAGCCAATACGGCAGGACCTACGAGCAGTACTTC CASSQYGRTYEQYF TRBJ2-7 TRBV3-1/TRBV3-2 - -
TGTGCCAGCAGCTCCGGGAGGCCCAGCACAGATACGCAGTATTTT CASSSGRPSTDTQYF TRBJ2-3 TRBV7-9 TRBD2 -
TGTGCCAGCAGCTTAAGGACAGGGGACACCTACGAGCAGTACTTC CASSLRTGDTYEQYF TRBJ2-7 TRBV11-2 TRBD1 -
TGTGCCACCAGCAGAGAACTAGCGGGAGTGGTCGAGCAGTACTTC CATSRELAGVVEQYF TRBJ2-7 TRBV15 TRBD2 -
TGTGCCAGCAGCTTGGTCGCTAGCGGGAGTTTCAGGGGAGAGACCCAGTACTTC CASSLVASGSFRGETQYF TRBJ2-5 TRBV5-6 TRBD2 -
TGTGCCAGCAGTCCGATAGATTACTATGGCTACACCTTC CASSPIDYYGYTF TRBJ1-2 TRBV7-8 - -
TGTGCCAGCAGTCGACGGGTCGGAAGTGGCACTGAAGCTTTCTTT CASSRRVGSGTEAFF TRBJ1-1 TRBV9 - -
TGTGCCAGCAGTCCCGGGGGGGCGCTTGACGAGCAGTACTTC CASSPGGALDEQYF TRBJ2-7 TRBV28 TRBD2 -
TGTGCCAGCAGCTGGGGGGGGGAGAATTACGAGCAGTACTTC CASSWGGENYEQYF TRBJ2-7 TRBV5-4 TRBD2 -
TGTGCCAGCAGTCGCCAGGGGGACACTGAAGCTTTCTTT CASSRQGDTEAFF TRBJ1-1 TRBV7-9 TRBD1 -
TGTGCCAGCAGCGATCAAGCGGGAGGGCCGGGCAATGAGCAGTTCTTC CASSDQAGGPGNEQFF TRBJ2-1 TRBV13 TRBD2 -
TGTGCCTGCGAGGACTGGCCAACCTACAATGAGCAGTTCTTC CACEDWPTYNEQFF TRBJ2-1 TRBV6-5 - -
TGCGCCAGCAGCCAAGATACGGTGAATGAGCAGTTCTTC CASSQDTVNEQFF TRBJ2-1 TRBV4-3 - -
TGCGCCAGCAGCCAGTCCAGAGACAGCTTCTCGGCCTCCTACGAGCAGTACTTC CASSQSRDSFSASYEQYF TRBJ2-7 TRBV5-1 - -
TGTGCCAGCAGTTCCCGACAGAGCCTATATGGCTACACCTTC CASSSRQSLYGYTF TRBJ1-2 TRBV27 - once
TGTGCCAGTAGTGCAAGGGACTTCACCTACGAGCAGTACTTC CASSARDFTYEQYF TRBJ2-7 TRBV19 - once
TGTGCCAGCAGTCTACCGGACAGCTATGGCTACACCTTC CASSLPDSYGYTF TRBJ1-2 TRBV28 - once
TGTGCCAGCAGCTTAGGTAGGACAGAAGAGACCCAGTACTTC CASSLGRTEETQYF TRBJ2-5 TRBV7-9 - -